This T cell receptor (beta chain) emerged from a study of cytomegalovirus exposure and HLA in healthy donors. The PCR employed 60 Vbeta primers together with 13 Jbeta primers. The assay was immunoSEQ multiplex PCR, and TCRdb's table has in-frame clones only and misses some. The table has 83,000 or so clones, around 74% seen once. The CDR3 consists of 14 residues. Germline CDR1 SGHTA, CDR2 FQGTGA. Trimming left V 2 bases short and J 2 bases short, with 6 bases between. Study results and limitations: Compared with the roughly 730-donor mean, an Asian-associated ancestry cluster reportedly had fewer N-insertions, according to a later analysis. Sequencing artifact likely explains a cluster of highly shared sequence variants. Most sequenced TCRs were rare (though some public TCRs occurred in many donors).

Nominally healthy donors were sampled, though unrecorded immune exposures were likely. On this clone itself: Its antigen is undetermined.

The chain links TRBV7-3 to TRBJ2-2; no clear D. The sequenced material came from PBMCs. This receptor was taken from a man younger than 40 in good health and CMV-seropositive. In DNA form, the CDR3 reads TGTGCCAGCAGCTTATCCGGTAACACCGGGGAGCTGTTTTTT. It specifies CASSLSGNTGELFF. The full variable domain, its missing parts supplied by reference TRBV7-3 and TRBJ2-2, is GAGVSQTPSNKVTEKGKYVELRCDPISGHTALYWYRQSLGQGPEFLIYFQGTGAADDSGLPNDRFFAVRPEGSVSTLKIQRTERGDSAVYLCASSLSGNTGELFFGEGSRLTVL.